The 23 T cell receptor beta chains below were found in one sample sequenced in a study of blood T cells in healthy people across ages. Primers used in a second PCR of roughly 6 to 12 cycles were a sample-barcoded 5' primer and a J-beta primer mix. TCRdb re-analysed the 5' RACE reads in MiXCR, keeping a single row per CDR3 protein. Counted here are fewer than 2 million distinct CDR3 sequences, roughly 43% occurring once; the ten biggest clones make up around 23%. Input material: blood. Source of these receptors: a human donor in good health.

This clonotype was seen a handful of times. A read error may explain this, as a much larger clone is one base away. V and J are TRBV20-1 and TRBJ2-1; weak D call: TRBD1 (6 bases). Trimming cost V 6 bases and J 6 bases, with 18 bases left between them. The length of the CDR3 is 14 residues. Germline V gene data show CDR1 as DFQATT and CDR2 as SNEGSKA (reference sequence). CDR3 amino acids: CSANSGTHGNEQFF. The CDR3 bases are TGCAGTGCCAACTCCGGGACACACGGCAATGAGCAGTTCTTC.

This chain links TRBV29-1 with TRBJ2-3; 7 bases align to TRBD2. V was pared by 6 bases and J by 6 bases, with 18 bases of the junction left unmatched. Germline V gene lookup returns CDR1 SQVTM and CDR2 ANQGSEA. The CDR3 covers 16 residues. CDR3 region: CSVAGGRGGNPDTQYF. The DNA for the CDR3 is TGCAGCGTGGCCGGGGGACGGGGAGGGAATCCGGATACGCAGTATTTT.

V and J are TRBV20-1 and TRBJ1-1; D uncertain. V was shortened by 6 bases and J by 0 bases, with 11 bases between the two germline ends. The germline V gene encodes CDR1 DFQATT and CDR2 SNEGSKA (reference sequence). The CDR3 has 13 amino acids. The CDR3 coding sequence is TGCAGTGCCTCCCTCGTGGTGAACACTGAAGCTTTCTTT. Its translation is CSASLVVNTEAFF.

The chain links TRBV12-3 or TRBV12-4 to TRBJ2-2; 11 nucleotides align to TRBD2. The CDR3 sequence is 18 residues long. The junction had 11 bases not matched to a gene; V was cut back by 5 bases and J by 3 bases. The CDR3 reads CASSLYLSGGADTGELFF. Written as DNA, the CDR3 is TGTGCCAGCAGTCTCTACCTTAGCGGGGGGGCGGACACCGGGGAGCTGTTTTTT.

This chain links TRBV20-1 with TRBJ2-1, with D tentatively TRBD2 (6 bases). CDR3 size: 16 residues. Germline V gene data show CDR1 as DFQATT and CDR2 as SNEGSKA (reference sequence). V dropped 5 bases and J dropped 0 bases, with 17 bases sitting between them. CDR3 in amino acids: CSAPSPTRSSYNEQFF. CDR3 DNA: TGCAGTGCTCCAAGCCCGACTAGAAGCTCCTACAATGAGCAGTTCTTC.

This clonotype was recorded at least ten times. The rearrangement links TRBV20-1 to TRBJ2-3, with D possibly TRBD1 on 5 matching bases. The CDR3 extends over 14 amino acids. Germline assignment: CDR1 DFQATT and CDR2 SNEGSKA (reference sequence). The germline V and J ends were trimmed by 3 bases and 4 bases, with 14 bases remaining between them. CDR3 residues: CSASVLRVADTQYF. CDR3 in DNA: TGCAGTGCTAGTGTCCTCAGGGTTGCAGATACGCAGTATTTT.

V is TRBV4-2 and J is TRBJ2-6; 10 bases fit TRBD1. V was pared by 2 bases and J by 0 bases, with 7 bases of the junction left unmatched. This CDR3 comprises 19 residues. The V gene's germline CDR1 is LGHNA and CDR2 YNFKEQ. This chain's CDR3 is CASSQRQGARNSGANVLTF. DNA for the CDR3: TGTGCCAGCAGCCAACGACAGGGGGCCCGTAACTCTGGGGCCAACGTCCTGACTTTC.

The V call is TRBV20-1, the J call TRBJ2-1, with D possibly TRBD1 on 5 matching bases. The CDR3 spans 11 residues. CDR1 and CDR2 (germline): DFQATT, SNEGSKA (reference sequence). This CDR3 is CTADSYNEQFF. Here the CDR3 DNA reads TGCACCGCCGACAGCTACAATGAGCAGTTCTTC.

This clonotype came up a few times. The chain is built from TRBV4-1 and TRBJ1-4; TRBD1 might be the D (5 bases). The CDR3 runs to 17 residues. The V gene lost 0 bases and the J gene lost 14 bases, with 25 bases spanning the gap. CDR1 and CDR2 (germline): MGHRA, YSYEKL. The CDR3 nucleotides are TGCGCCAGCAGCCAAGATTCTTCGGCTTGGGTTGTCGGGGGTCTGTTTTTT. It codes for CASSQDSSAWVVGGLFF.

This chain links TRBV5-1 with TRBJ2-5; 12 positions agree with TRBD2. The V segment lost 4 bases and the J segment 6 bases; nucleotides outside the gene matches: 16. CDR1 is SGHRS and CDR2 is YFSETQ in the germline V gene. The CDR3 is 18 residues long. Here the CDR3 reads CASSPSHRLAGAGKTQYF. DNA for the CDR3: TGCGCCAGCAGCCCAAGCCACAGACTAGCGGGGGCTGGGAAGACCCAGTACTTC. Full variable domain (remainder filled in from reference TRBV5-1 and TRBJ2-5): KAGVTQTPRYLIKTRGQQVTLSCSPISGHRSVSWYQQTPGQGLQFLFEYFSETQRNKGNFPGRFSGRQFSNSRSEMNVSTLELGDSALYLCASSPSHRLAGAGKTQYFGPGTRLLVL.

The sample holds a few counts of this clonotype. The chain has TRBV7-9 and TRBJ1-5; no clear D. Per germline, CDR1 SEHNR and CDR2 FQNEAQ (reference sequence). V shed 4 bases and J shed 7 bases, with 8 bases lying between them. CDR3 size: 12 residues. The DNA of the CDR3 is TGTGCCAGCAGCTATGGAACACAGCCCCAGCATTTT. Translated: CASSYGTQPQHF.

This clonotype was found a few times. The chain employs TRBV10-2 and TRBJ1-2; D perhaps matches TRBD1 (6 bases). CDR1 is WSHSY and CDR2 is SAAADI in the germline V gene. V was clipped by 7 bases and J by 5 bases, with 14 bases between them. The CDR3 runs to 13 residues. CDR3 sequence: CASNTPGVYGYTF. CDR3 bases: TGCGCCAGCAACACGCCAGGGGTGTATGGCTACACCTTC.

As for this clonotype: A much bigger clone sits one base away, suggesting this may be a read error. The V gene is TRBV10-3, the J gene TRBJ2-1; TRBD1 is a possible D gene (6 bases). Germline V CDR1 and CDR2: ENHRY, SYGVKD. Trimming cost V 0 bases and J 10 bases, with 13 bases left between them. The CDR3 is 14 amino acids. CDR3 nucleotide sequence: TGTGCCATCAGTGAGTCGGTCAGGGGCTACGAGCAGTTCTTC. It yields the protein CAISESVRGYEQFF.

The rearrangement joins TRBV20-1 to TRBJ2-3, with D possibly matching TRBD1 (6 bases). The germline V gene has CDR1 DFQATT and CDR2 SNEGSKA (reference sequence). V lost 0 bases, J lost 3 bases, and 10 bases lay in between. This CDR3 spans 14 amino acids. The CDR3 is CSARDLQGTDTQYF. CDR3 bases: TGCAGTGCTAGAGATTTGCAGGGGACAGATACGCAGTATTTT.

This rearrangement joins TRBV12-3 or TRBV12-4 to TRBJ1-2; no firm D call. Trimming left V 3 bases short and J 10 bases short, with 15 bases between. CDR3 length: 13 amino acids. CDR3 protein: CASSFFAPDDYTF. In nucleotides, the CDR3 is TGTGCCAGCAGTTTCTTTGCTCCCGATGACTACACCTTC.

The J gene is TRBJ2-7, the V gene TRBV5-1; D is perhaps TRBD2 (5 bases). Germline assignment: CDR1 SGHRS and CDR2 YFSETQ. V lost 0 bases and J 9 bases, leaving 22 bases between the germline ends. This CDR3 contains 16 residues. Written as DNA, the CDR3 is TGCGCCAGCAGCTTGGGGGTCCTTTTTCGGGATCTGAGGCAGTACTTC. Its protein is CASSLGVLFRDLRQYF.

The chain links TRBV12-3 or TRBV12-4 to TRBJ2-6, with 7 bases lining up with TRBD2. V was pared by 3 bases and J by 2 bases, with 16 bases of the junction left unmatched. The CDR3 contains 20 residues. CDR3 protein: CASSFVLSPPGGTGANVLTF. The CDR3 DNA is TGTGCCAGCAGTTTTGTCCTCTCTCCCCCGGGGGGAACTGGGGCCAACGTCCTGACTTTC.

CDR3 sequence reads: CASSHQGMNTEAFF. The CDR3 DNA follows: TGCGCCAGCAGCCATCAGGGGATGAACACTGAAGCTTTCTTT. The chain has TRBV5-1 and TRBJ1-1, with a tentative D call TRBD1 (6 bases). The CDR3 is 14 residues long. V lost 4 bases to trimming and J lost 0 bases, with 10 bases between them. Germline loops: CDR1 SGHRS, CDR2 YFSETQ. Full variable domain (outside the CDR3, taken from reference TRBV5-1 and TRBJ1-1): KAGVTQTPRYLIKTRGQQVTLSCSPISGHRSVSWYQQTPGQGLQFLFEYFSETQRNKGNFPGRFSGRQFSNSRSEMNVSTLELGDSALYLCASSHQGMNTEAFFGQGTRLTVV.

V gene TRBV5-1 combines with J gene TRBJ2-1; D remains ambiguous. The CDR3 totals 16 residues. V lost 1 base and J 2 bases, leaving 13 bases between the germline ends. Germline CDR1 reads SGHRS; CDR2 reads YFSETQ. DNA of the CDR3: TGCGCCAGCAGCTTGATCCAGCGAGAACCCTACAATGAGCAGTTCTTC. Translating it yields CASSLIQREPYNEQFF.

The rearrangement links TRBV27 to TRBJ2-7; D call uncertain. The CDR3 is 14 residues long. Deletions cut 5 bases from V and 1 base from J, with 12 bases between. CDR1 MNHEY and CDR2 SMNVEV come from the germline V gene (reference sequence). This chain's CDR3 is CASSENSASYEQYF. In nucleotides, the CDR3 is TGTGCCAGCAGTGAGAATAGTGCGTCCTACGAGCAGTACTTC.

The chain is built from TRBV5-1 and TRBJ2-3; 14 bases are a match to TRBD2. Trimming cost V 2 bases and J 2 bases; bases outside gene matches: 7. CDR1 SGHRS and CDR2 YFSETQ come from the germline V gene. This CDR3 region has 18 residues. The CDR3 DNA reads as TGCGCCAGCAGCTTCGGACTAGCGGGGGGCATTGTCACAGATACGCAGTATTTT. Residues: CASSFGLAGGIVTDTQYF.

To note about this clonotype: The junction and the germline gene differ at one end; a read error may be behind it. V is TRBV7-2 and J is TRBJ1-1, with 7 bases fitting TRBD1. Germline values: CDR1 SGHTA, CDR2 FQGNSA. This CDR3 spans 14 amino acids. The CDR3 sequence: CARRHNTGQNEAFF. In DNA form, the CDR3 reads TGTGCCCGCAGGCACAACACGGGACAGAATGAAGCTTTCTTT.

This clonotype has just a few counts. V usage is TRBV20-1 and J usage is TRBJ2-7; D is perhaps TRBD2 (5 bases). In germline, CDR1 is DFQATT, CDR2 SNEGSKA (reference sequence). Between the trimmed V and J ends, which lost 3 bases and 0 bases, there was a span of 12 bases. The CDR3 contains 14 residues. Written as DNA, the CDR3 is TGCAGTGCTAGCCCTGGGAGCTACTCCTACGAGCAGTACTTC. Its protein is CSASPGSYSYEQYF.